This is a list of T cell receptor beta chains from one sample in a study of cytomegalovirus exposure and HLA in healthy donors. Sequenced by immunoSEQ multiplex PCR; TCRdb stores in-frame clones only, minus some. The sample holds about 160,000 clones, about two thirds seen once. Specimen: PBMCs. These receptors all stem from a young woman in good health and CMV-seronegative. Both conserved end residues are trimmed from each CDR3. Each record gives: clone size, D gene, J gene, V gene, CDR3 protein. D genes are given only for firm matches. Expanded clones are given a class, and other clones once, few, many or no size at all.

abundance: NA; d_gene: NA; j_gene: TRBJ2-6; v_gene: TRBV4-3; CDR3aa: ASSPDSNSGANVLT
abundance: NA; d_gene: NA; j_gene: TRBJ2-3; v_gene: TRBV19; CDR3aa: ASSRVRTDTQY
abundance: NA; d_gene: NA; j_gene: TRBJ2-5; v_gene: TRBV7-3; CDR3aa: ASSLTREETQY
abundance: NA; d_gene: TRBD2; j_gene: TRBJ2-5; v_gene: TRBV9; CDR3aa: ASSASGGIQETQY
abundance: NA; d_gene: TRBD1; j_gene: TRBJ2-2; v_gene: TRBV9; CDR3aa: ASSVAIKRTGGVKTNTGELF
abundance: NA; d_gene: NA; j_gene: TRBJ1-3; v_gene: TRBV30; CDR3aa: AWSVGGGGNTIY
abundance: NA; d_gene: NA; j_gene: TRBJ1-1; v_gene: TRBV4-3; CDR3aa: ASSQGRTNTEAF
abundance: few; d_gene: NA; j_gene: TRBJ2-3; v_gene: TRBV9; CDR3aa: ASSVDRNRWGTQY
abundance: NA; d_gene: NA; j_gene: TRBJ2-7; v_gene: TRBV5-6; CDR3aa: ASSSLPLEQY
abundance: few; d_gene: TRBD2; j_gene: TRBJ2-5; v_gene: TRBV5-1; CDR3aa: ASSSRLAGAQETQY
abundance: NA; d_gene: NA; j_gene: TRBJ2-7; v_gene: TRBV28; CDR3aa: ASTGAYEQY
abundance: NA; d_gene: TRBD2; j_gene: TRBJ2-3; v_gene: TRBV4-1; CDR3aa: ASSQGRILAGVTTDTQY
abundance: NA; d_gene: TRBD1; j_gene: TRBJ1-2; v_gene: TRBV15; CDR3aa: ATSIGGGYGYT
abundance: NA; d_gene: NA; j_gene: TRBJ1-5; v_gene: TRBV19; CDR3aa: ASSRNWAGDQPQH
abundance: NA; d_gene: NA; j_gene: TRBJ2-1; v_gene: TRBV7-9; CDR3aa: ASSLPLQYNEQF
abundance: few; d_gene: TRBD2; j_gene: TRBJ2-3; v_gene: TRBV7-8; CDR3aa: ASSGGLAGGGRTDTQY
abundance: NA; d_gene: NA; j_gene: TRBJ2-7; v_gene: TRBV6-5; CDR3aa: ASSSTYEQY
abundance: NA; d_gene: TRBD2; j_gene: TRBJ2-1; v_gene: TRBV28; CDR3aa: AAKSMGLAGTSSYNEQF
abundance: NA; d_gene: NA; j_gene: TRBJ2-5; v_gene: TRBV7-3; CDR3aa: ASSRDNQETQY
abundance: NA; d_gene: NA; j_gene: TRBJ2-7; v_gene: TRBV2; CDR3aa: ASSGRFYEQY
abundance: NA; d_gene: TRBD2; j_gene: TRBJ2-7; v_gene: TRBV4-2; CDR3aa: ASSQGTSGSEQY
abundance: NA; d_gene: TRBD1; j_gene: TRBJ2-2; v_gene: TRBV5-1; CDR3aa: ASSLTGTVHRELF
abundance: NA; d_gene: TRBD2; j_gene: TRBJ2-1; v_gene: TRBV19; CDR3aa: ASNSGGRYNEQF
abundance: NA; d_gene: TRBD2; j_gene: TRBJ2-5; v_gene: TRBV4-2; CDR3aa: ASSQDRVAGSQETQY
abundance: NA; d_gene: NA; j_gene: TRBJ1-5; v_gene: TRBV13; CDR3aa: ASSLGGQINQPQH
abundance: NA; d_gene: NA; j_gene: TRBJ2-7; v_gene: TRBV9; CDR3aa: ASSAAGSYEQY
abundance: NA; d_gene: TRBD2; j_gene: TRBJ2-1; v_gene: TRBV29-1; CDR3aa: SGTSSGRWNEQF
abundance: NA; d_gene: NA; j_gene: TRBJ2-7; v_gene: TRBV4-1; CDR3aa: ASSQTLLTVPYEQY
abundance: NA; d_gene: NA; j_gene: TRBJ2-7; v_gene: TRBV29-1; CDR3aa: SANQDSYEQY
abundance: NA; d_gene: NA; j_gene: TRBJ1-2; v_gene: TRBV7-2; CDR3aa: ASSLAGGADYGYT
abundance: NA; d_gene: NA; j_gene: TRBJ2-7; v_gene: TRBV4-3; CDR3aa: ASSPGAGSSYEQY
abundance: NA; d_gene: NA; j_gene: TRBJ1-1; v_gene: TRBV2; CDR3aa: ASSPPGYTEAF
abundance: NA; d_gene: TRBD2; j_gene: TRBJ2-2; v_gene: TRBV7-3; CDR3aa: ASSPSGGGLTGELF
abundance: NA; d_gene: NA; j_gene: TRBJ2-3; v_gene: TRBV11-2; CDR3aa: ASSPAPLPTDTQY
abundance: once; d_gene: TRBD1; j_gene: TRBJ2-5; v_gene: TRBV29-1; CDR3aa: SGKGQASATQY
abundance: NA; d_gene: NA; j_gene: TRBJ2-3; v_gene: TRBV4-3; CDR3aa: ASSQDSGSDTQY
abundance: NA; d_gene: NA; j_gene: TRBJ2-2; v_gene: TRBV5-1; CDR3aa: ASSLDKNTGELF
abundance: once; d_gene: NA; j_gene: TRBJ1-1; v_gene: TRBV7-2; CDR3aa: ASSPHQGTEAF
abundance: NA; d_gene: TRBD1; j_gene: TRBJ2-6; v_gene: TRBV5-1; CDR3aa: ASRDRGALMNPSSGANVLT
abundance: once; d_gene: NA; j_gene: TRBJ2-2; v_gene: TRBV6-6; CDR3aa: ASSYEVRGELF
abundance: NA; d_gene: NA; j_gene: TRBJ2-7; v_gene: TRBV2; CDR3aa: ASSRFRGEQY
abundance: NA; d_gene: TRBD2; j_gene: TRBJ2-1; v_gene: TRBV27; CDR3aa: ASSPPGLGYNEQF
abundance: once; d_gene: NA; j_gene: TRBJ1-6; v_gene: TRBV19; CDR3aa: ALRVGVNNSPLH
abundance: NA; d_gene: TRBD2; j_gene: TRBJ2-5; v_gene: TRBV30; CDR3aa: AWSRGLAEQSRGETQY
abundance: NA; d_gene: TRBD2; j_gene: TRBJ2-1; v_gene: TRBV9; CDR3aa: ASSVELAGTYNEQF
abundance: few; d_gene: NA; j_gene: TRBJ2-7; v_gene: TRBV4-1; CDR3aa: ASSQLAGAEQY
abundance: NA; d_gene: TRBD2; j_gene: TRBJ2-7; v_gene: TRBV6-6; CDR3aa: ASSSTGTTYEQY
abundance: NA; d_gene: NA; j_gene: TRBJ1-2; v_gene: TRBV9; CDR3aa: ASSVGQLYGYT
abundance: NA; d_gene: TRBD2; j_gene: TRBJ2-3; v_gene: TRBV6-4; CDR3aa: ASSERLAPTDTQY
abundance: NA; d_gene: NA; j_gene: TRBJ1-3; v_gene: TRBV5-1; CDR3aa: ASSLQGSGNTIY
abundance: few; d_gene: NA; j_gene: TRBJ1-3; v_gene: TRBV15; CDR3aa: ATSSIQISGNTIY
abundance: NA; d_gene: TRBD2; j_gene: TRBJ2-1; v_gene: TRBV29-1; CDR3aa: SVVPGLAQVANEQF
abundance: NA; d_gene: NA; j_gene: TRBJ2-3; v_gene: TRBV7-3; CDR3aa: ASSQGPMYGTQY
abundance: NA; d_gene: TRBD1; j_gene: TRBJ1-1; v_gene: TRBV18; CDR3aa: ASSSDRETEAF